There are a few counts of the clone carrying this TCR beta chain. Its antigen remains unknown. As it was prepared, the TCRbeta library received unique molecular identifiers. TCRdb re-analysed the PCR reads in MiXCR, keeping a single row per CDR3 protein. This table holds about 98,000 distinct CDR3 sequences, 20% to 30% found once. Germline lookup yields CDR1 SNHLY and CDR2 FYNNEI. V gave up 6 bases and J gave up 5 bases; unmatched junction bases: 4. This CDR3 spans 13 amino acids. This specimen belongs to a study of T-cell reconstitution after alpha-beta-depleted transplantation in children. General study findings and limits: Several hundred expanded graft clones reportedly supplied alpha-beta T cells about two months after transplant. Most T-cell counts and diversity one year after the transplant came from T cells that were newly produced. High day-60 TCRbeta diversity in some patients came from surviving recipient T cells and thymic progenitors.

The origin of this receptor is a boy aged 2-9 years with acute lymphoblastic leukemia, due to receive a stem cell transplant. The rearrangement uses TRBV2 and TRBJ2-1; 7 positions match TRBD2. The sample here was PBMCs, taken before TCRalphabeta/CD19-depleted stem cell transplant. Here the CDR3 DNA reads TGTGCCAGCAGGAACAGCGGGAACAATGAGCAGTTCTTC. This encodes CASRNSGNNEQFF.